One sample yielded the 15 T cell receptor beta chains listed below, sequenced in a study of a mutant IDH1 vaccine in newly diagnosed glioma. The time point was: week 11, during vaccination. What each vaccine dose contained was 300 ug of mutant IDH1 20-mer peptide, accompanied by topical imiquimod. Which antigens these TCRs recognize remains unknown. The table came from immunoSEQ multiplex PCR; TCRdb's copy has only in-frame clones and leaves some out. The data show about 40,000 clones, roughly 89% seen once. The source was PBMCs, collected from a glioma patient whose treatment included an IDH1 peptide vaccine. These receptors were collected from a middle-aged man with glioma.

The V call is TRBV10-1, the J call TRBJ2-5; D assignment may be TRBD1 or TRBD2 (5 bases each). V shed 6 bases and J shed 3 bases, with 14 bases lying between them. This CDR3 is 14 amino acids long. Germline V gene lookup returns CDR1 WNHNN and CDR2 SYGVQD (reference sequence). CDR3 DNA: TGCGCCAGCAGCAAAGGAGAGGGGAAAGAGACCCAGTACTTC. Translated, it gives CASSKGEGKETQYF.

As to this clone: The junction and the germline gene differ at one end; a read error may be behind it. The rearrangement links TRBV25-1 to TRBJ2-7, with 10 bases matching TRBD2. The V gene's germline CDR1 is MGHDK and CDR2 SYGVNS. The CDR3 runs 11 residues. The CDR3 sequence: CASTAGGPLRF. CDR3 in DNA: TGTGCCAGCACAGCGGGAGGGCCGTTACGCTTC.

This chain links TRBV5-1 with TRBJ1-5; D call uncertain. V shed 1 base and J shed 0 bases, with 8 bases lying between them. This CDR3 is built from 15 residues. The germline V gene encodes CDR1 SGHRS and CDR2 YFSETQ. CDR3 nucleotide sequence: TGCGCCAGCAGCTTGCTGGGAATTAGCAATCAGCCCCAGCATTTT. Translation: CASSLLGISNQPQHF.

This sequence joins TRBV4-2 and TRBJ2-1; TRBD2 aligns across 8 bases. CDR1 and CDR2 (germline): LGHNA, YNFKEQ. The CDR3 is 15 amino acids. With V trimmed by 1 base and J by 7 bases, 6 bases remained unmatched. The CDR3 loop reads CASSQVRAGENEQFF. CDR3 in DNA: TGTGCCAGCAGCCAAGTTCGAGCGGGAGAAAATGAGCAGTTCTTC.

The chain carries TRBV23-1 and TRBJ1-5, with a possible D match to TRBD1 (5 bases). TRBV23-1 is identified as an open reading frame with a role that is uncertain. The CDR3 runs 13 residues. The V and J ends lost 1 base and 11 bases respectively, with 12 bases between them. In DNA form, the CDR3 reads TGCGCCAGCAGTCAATTACACAGGTCTGCCCAGCATTTT. It specifies CASSQLHRSAQHF.

The chain uses TRBV5-1 and TRBJ2-2; no clear D gene. Germline V gene lookup returns CDR1 SGHRS and CDR2 YFSETQ. Trimming removed 0 bases at V and 6 bases at J, with 9 bases between. This CDR3 is 14 amino acids long. This chain's CDR3 is CASSLAGQAGELFF. DNA of the CDR3: TGCGCCAGCAGCTTGGCTGGGCAAGCCGGGGAGCTGTTTTTT.

V and J are TRBV9 and TRBJ2-1, with a possible D match to TRBD2 (6 bases). The ends were cut back, 0 bases at V and 5 bases at J, with 18 bases in the middle. The germline V gene has CDR1 SGDLS and CDR2 YYNGEE. The CDR3 runs to 17 residues. The DNA for the CDR3 is TGTGCCAGCAGCGTAGGCAGGGTTCGGGGGTTCGACAATGAGCAGTTCTTC. This translates into CASSVGRVRGFDNEQFF.

This rearrangement joins TRBV7-3 to TRBJ2-2; no clear D. Deletions cut 2 bases from V and 1 base from J, with 5 bases between. This CDR3 contains 14 residues. Per germline, CDR1 SGHTA and CDR2 FQGTGA. This CDR3 reads CASSLGENTGELFF. In DNA, the CDR3 is TGTGCCAGCAGCTTAGGAGAGAACACCGGGGAGCTGTTTTTT.

J is TRBJ1-1 and V is TRBV7-3; tentatively, D is TRBD1 (5 bases). V was shortened by 5 bases and J by 8 bases, with 15 bases between the two germline ends. The CDR3 has 13 amino acids. CDR1 and CDR2 (germline): SGHTA, FQGTGA. The CDR3 reads CASSPGGVEEAFF. CDR3 sequence (DNA): TGTGCCAGCAGCCCGGGGGGGGTGGAGGAAGCTTTCTTT.

The J gene is TRBJ2-3, the V gene TRBV2; tentative D call: TRBD2 (5 bases). The germline V gene has CDR1 SNHLY and CDR2 FYNNEI. Trimming took 6 bases from V and 11 from J, leaving 9 bases between them. This CDR3 region has 10 residues. The DNA of the CDR3 is TGTGCCAGCAGAGCCGGGGTGCAGTATTTT. It specifies CASRAGVQYF. Combining the CDR3 with reference TRBV2 and TRBJ2-3 gives the whole variable domain EPEVTQTPSHQVTQMGQEVILRCVPISNHLYFYWYRQILGQKVEFLVSFYNNEISEKSEIFDDQFSVERPDGSNFTLKIRSTKLEDSAMYFCASRAGVQYFGPGTRLTVL.

The gene calls are TRBV19 and TRBJ1-1, with TRBD1 as a possible D gene (5 bases). The V end lost 8 bases, the J end lost 7 bases, and 11 bases lay between the germline ends. The V gene's germline CDR1 is LNHDA and CDR2 SQIVND (reference sequence). The CDR3 is 11 residues long. This CDR3 is CASLRDYEAFF. The CDR3 nucleotides read TGTGCCAGTCTCCGGGACTATGAAGCTTTCTTT.

This sequence joins TRBV9 and TRBJ2-2; D is unclear. CDR3 length equals 11 residues. Trimming took off 7 bases at V and 4 bases at J, with 5 bases between the two ends. Per the germline V gene, CDR1 is SGDLS and CDR2 is YYNGEE. The CDR3 bases are TGTGCCAGCCGGGCCACCGGGGAGCTGTTTTTT. Its protein is CASRATGELFF.

The chain uses TRBV5-4 and TRBJ2-2; the D gene is possibly TRBD2 (5 bases). Germline assignment: CDR1 SGHNT and CDR2 YYREEE (reference sequence). Trimming cost V 1 base and J 4 bases, with 11 bases left between them. The CDR3 is 15 residues long. The CDR3 reads CASSLTGMTTGELFF. The DNA of the CDR3 is TGTGCCAGCAGCTTGACGGGAATGACCACCGGGGAGCTGTTTTTT.

This chain links TRBV7-8 with TRBJ2-2; no clear D gene. The CDR3 is made up of 14 amino acids. Deletions cut 8 bases from V and 1 base from J, with 11 bases between. Germline values: CDR1 SGHVS, CDR2 FQNEAQ. The CDR3 sequence: CASCESMNTGELFF. The CDR3 region has the DNA TGTGCCAGCTGTGAGAGCATGAACACCGGGGAGCTGTTTTTT.

Notes on this clone: One end of the junction varies from germline; a read error may be responsible. This chain uses TRBV2 with TRBJ2-4, with D possibly being TRBD1 (5 bases). CDR3 size: 12 residues. Germline CDR1 reads SNHLY; CDR2 reads FYNNEI. The CDR3 DNA is TGTGCCAGCAGTGAAGCGGGTGGCAGGGAAGGCTTC. This encodes CASSEAGGREGF.